Here is one TCR beta chain with its context. Its antigen is unidentified. The sample belongs to a study of graft-versus-host responses after intestinal transplantation. Study overall: Recipients were all induced with anti-thymocyte globulin, then given tacrolimus and steroids for 2 to 4 years.

Sequencing used immunoSEQ multiplex PCR; TCRdb keeps in-frame clones, though not all of them. The sample lists approximately 90,000 clones, roughly 80% occurring once. Whole-study findings and limits: Declining HvG levels early post-transplant were linked to peak circulating GvH clone levels. Some GvH clones were seen earlier in gut or blood, suggesting intestinal origin.

This specimen consisted of unstimulated CD4+ T cells sorted from spleen or lymph node cells, obtained before intestinal transplant. The sequence derives from a human donor who received an intestinal transplant.

This CDR3 is CASSLARMGRLQETQYF. CDR3 bases: TGTGCCAGCAGCTTAGCGAGGATGGGTAGACTCCAAGAGACCCAGTACTTC. The rearrangement uses TRBV7-8 and TRBJ2-5; no firm D call. The germline gives CDR1 SGHVS, CDR2 FQNEAQ. The CDR3 is made up of 17 amino acids. V was shortened by 0 bases and J by 1 base, with 15 bases between the two germline ends.